This note documents a single T cell receptor (beta chain) sequence. This clonotype was detected many times. This receptor's antigen is unknown. No qualities accompany the bases; no much larger clone lies one base away. Via the germline V gene, CDR1 is SGHRS and CDR2 YFSETQ. Trimming costs V 1 base and J 2 bases, and their ends lie 10 bases apart. The CDR3 contains 14 residues, cysteine and phenylalanine counted. Just CDR3 DNA is preserved here, 42 bases in frame from base 1. No patient had a history of other malignancies or prior chemotherapy or radiotherapy, and all had node-negative disease on CT and PET/CT. Roughly 6 milliliters of peripheral venous blood were drawn into EDTA tubes at each of two time points. PBMCs were isolated by Ficoll-Paque Plus density-gradient centrifugation. Right after collection, samples were kept at -80 degrees C until analysis. The data were taken from a study of prognosis after radiotherapy for stage I lung cancer (dated by TCRdb to about 2021). At the level of the whole study: Approximately 19 stage I NSCLC patients were enrolled in Nanjing, China, between early 2018 and 2019. All patients were regarded as medically inoperable, because of comorbidities in over 10 patients and refusal of surgery in several patients. Ages in the cohort of over ten men and five to seven women ranged from about 50 to 84 years, with a median of 74. About 20% of the 19 patients developed distant metastases after SBRT, at a median of about 7 months; the other 15 showed no significant progression. About 12 patients had adenocarcinoma and roughly 7 had squamous cell carcinoma as the tumor histology. SBRT was given in 3 to 5 fractions with a biologically effective dose of at least 100 Gy, using image-guided IMRT or VMAT. The study took one blood sample before SBRT and one after SBRT from each of 20 or so patients and sequenced all 38 samples. Newly diagnosed primary stage I lung tumors occurred in roughly 15 patients, and oligometastatic NSCLC after surgical resection of the primary tumor occurred in roughly five. No patient received concurrent therapy alongside SBRT. This study profiled peripheral blood TCR beta repertoires from stage I NSCLC patients before and after stereotactic body radiotherapy and linked the repertoires to distant failure.

Two rounds of multiplex PCR were used to amplify the TCR beta CDR3 region from genomic DNA. The first PCR round used primers specific to each TRBV and TRBJ gene, and the primer sequences were filed in Chinese patent CN105087789A. The second PCR round used universal primers. The Roche High Pure PCR Template Preparation Kit was used to extract genomic DNA from frozen PBMCs. Libraries were sequenced paired-end with 151 bp reads on an Illumina HiSeq 3000. The original pipeline was this. Raw reads lacking the multiplex PCR primer sequences were removed with CutAdapt. Using PEAR, the high-quality paired reads were merged into contigs. MiXCR assigned TRB V, D and J gene segments to each contig by aligning to reference sequences. To remove sequencing errors, CDR3 sequences were clustered according to base quality and sequence similarity. Shannon entropy, normalized by the natural log of the productive TCR sequence number, served as the measure of diversity. Clonality was computed as one minus the ratio of Shannon entropy to the natural log of the number of unique clonotypes. Progression-free survival cut-offs for repertoire metrics were chosen using the Youden index of ROC curves, with analyses run in R 3.5.3. TCRdb reprocessing: public reads trimmed at Q25 with fastp, clones called with MiXCR, in-frame beta chains kept. A single entry per CDR3 protein holds the most common genes and DNA from its merged rows. It is TCRdb's table, rather than the study itself, that gives the V and J calls and clone size. The sample contains approximately 20,000 distinct CDR3 sequences, roughly 30% of them found a single time. 20% to 25% of the sample is taken by the ten largest.

What the study reported, not specific to this receptor: Post-SBRT Shannon entropy and its change from baseline were lower in patients who developed distant metastases; baseline Shannon entropy was not associated with metastases. No determination of tumor specificity was made for expanded TCR clones. The study was limited by its small cohort and short follow-up, and the findings require independent validation. TRBV and TRBJ usage frequencies reportedly varied with metastasis status, involving two V genes at baseline and nine V and two J genes after SBRT. Unique TCR clone counts fell after SBRT (median 10,088 before versus under 8,000 after; Wilcoxon paired P=0.011). None of the reported P values were adjusted for multiple comparisons.

Sequencing used PBMCs, obtained before or after stereotactic body radiation therapy (not recorded which). The sequence joins TRBV5-1 to TRBJ2-7; TRBD2 is a possible D gene, resting on 5 matching bases. The source of this sequence is a donor at least 50 years old with non-small cell lung cancer. The DNA sequence follows: TGCGCCAGCAGCTTGCTCTCGGGGACCTACGAGCAGTACTTC. Its protein is CASSLLSGTYEQYF.